This T cell receptor beta chain was recovered during a study of shared clonotypes between healthy human individuals. Germline V gene lookup returns CDR1 MNHEY and CDR2 SMNVEV (reference sequence). The length of the CDR3 is 15 residues. With 4 bases removed from V and 4 bases from J, the gap between germline ends came to 16 bases. Several immunoSEQ plates received, in even portions, the genomic DNA of each subset. TCRdb keeps only in-frame clones here, not all; method: immunoSEQ multiplex PCR. There are approximately 980,000 clones in the sample; less than 85% occur only once, and over 1.3% lies in the top ten.

The receptor comes from a man younger than 35 in good health. The sequencing sample was made of memory CD4+ T cells sorted from blood. Subset specified: CD45RA-negative fraction. The chain combines TRBV27 with TRBJ1-2; TRBD1 is a possible D gene (6 bases). The CDR3 DNA sequence: TGTGCCAGCAGTTCAAATACAGGGTTGGGCTATGGCTACACCTTC. It specifies CASSSNTGLGYGYTF.